The present entry profiles one T cell receptor (beta chain) with its context. Its antigen is undetermined. PCR involved 60 Vbeta and 13 Jbeta primers. Profiled with immunoSEQ multiplex PCR; TCRdb holds only in-frame clones, not every one. Here the sample spans approximately 160,000 clones, over 75% being singletons. This sample is drawn from a study of cytomegalovirus exposure and HLA in healthy donors. Study-wide points: Earlier analysis yielded a pattern in which most TCR beta V segments were productive about 90% or about 30% of the time.

V dropped 5 bases and J dropped 5; count of bases not matched to a gene: 9. The CDR3 totals 14 residues. Germline CDR1 SNHLY, CDR2 FYNNEI. The V and J genes are TRBV2 and TRBJ2-7; TRBD1 matches at 7 bases. Specimen: PBMCs. This TCR derives from a human donor in good health. The CDR3 reads CASSRGDRVNEQYF. As DNA, the CDR3 is TGTGCCAGCAGTAGGGGAGACAGGGTAAACGAGCAGTACTTC.